This T cell receptor (beta chain) was found in a study of T cell repertoires in cytomegalovirus infection (dated by TCRdb to between 2019 and 2020). Background on the whole study: The peptide stimulations were aimed at well-studied HLA-B-restricted epitopes as well as recently identified HLA-C-restricted CMV epitopes, whose presentation resists viral immunomodulation. Donor HLA type was relevant to the analysis, because carriage of CMV infection together with the matching HLA type was indicated by public TCR beta signatures. Study-wide findings and limitations: The ex vivo response was dominated by HLA-C-restricted CMV-specific TCR beta clonotypes, which also provided the single most frequent clonotype in two of eight donors. In both this cohort and an independent cohort of 350 to 400 donors, the cumulative frequency of public TCR beta family members distinguished carriers of CMV infection plus the relevant HLA type.

The treatment or condition label corresponds to: in vitro stimulation with specific CMV peptide epitopes to enrich CMV-specific T cells. Concerning this clonotype itself: Its cognate antigen has yet to be identified. Qualities for individual bases were not recorded, and no much larger clone is one base off.

CDR1 and CDR2 were assigned from the germline V gene as SGHVS and FNYEAQ. CDR3 length: 13 amino acids, cysteine to phenylalanine. Of all the DNA, just the CDR3 is kept, 39 bases in frame from base 1. Relative to germline, V is 5 bases shorter and J is 6 bases shorter, with 11 bases between their ends. The listed sequencing device is Illumina HiSeq 1500. TCRdb trimmed public reads at Q25 via fastp, called clones via MiXCR and kept in-frame beta chains. Rows merge per CDR3 protein into single entries with the most common DNA and genes. In all, the sample holds 700,000 to 950,000 distinct CDR3 sequences, and about 30% of those were seen once. Roughly an eighth of the sample comes from the top ten.

This material consisted of cultured CD8+ T cells from PBMCs, taken from culture after CMV antigen stimulation. Rearrangement joined TRBV7-6 to TRBJ2-1, with no reliable assignment of the D segment. The TCR sequence derives from a human donor in good health (CMV status not recorded). Some clones in this sample may be carry-over from other donors' samples. The DNA sequence follows: TGTGCCAGCAGCCAAACCCTCGGCAATGAGCAGTTCTTC. Its protein reads: CASSQTLGNEQFF.